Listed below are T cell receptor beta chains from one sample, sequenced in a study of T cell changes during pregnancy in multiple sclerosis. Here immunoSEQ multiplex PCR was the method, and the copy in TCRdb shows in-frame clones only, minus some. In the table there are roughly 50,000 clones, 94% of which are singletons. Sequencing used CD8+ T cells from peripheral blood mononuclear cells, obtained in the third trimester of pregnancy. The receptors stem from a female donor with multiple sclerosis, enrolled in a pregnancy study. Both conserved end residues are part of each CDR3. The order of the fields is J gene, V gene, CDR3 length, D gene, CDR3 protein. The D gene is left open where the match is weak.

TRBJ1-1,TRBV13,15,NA,CASSLGSGLNTEAFF
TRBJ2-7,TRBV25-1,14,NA,CASSDPSSNYEQYF
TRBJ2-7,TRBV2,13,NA,CASEPGQTYEQYF
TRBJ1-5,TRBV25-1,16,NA,CASSDRFRGSPQPQHF
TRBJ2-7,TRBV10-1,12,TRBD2,CASSSGSYEQYF
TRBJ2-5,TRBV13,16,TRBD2,CASSPSGHGGQETQYF
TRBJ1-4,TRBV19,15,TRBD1,CASSARDRVNEKLFF
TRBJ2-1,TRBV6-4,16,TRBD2,CASSELWPSGYNEQFF
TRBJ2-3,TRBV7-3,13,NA,CASSPRDTDTQYF
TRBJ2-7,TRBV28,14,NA,CASIPGPGSYEQYF
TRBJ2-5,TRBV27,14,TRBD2,CASRGLAEQETQYF
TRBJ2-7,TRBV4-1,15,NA,CASSQDRMGAYEQYF
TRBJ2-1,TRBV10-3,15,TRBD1,CAISESRTGSDEQFF
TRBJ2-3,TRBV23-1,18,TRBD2,CASSWKAGTSGRGDTQYF
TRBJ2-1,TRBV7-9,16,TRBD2,CASSLALAGGPGEQFF
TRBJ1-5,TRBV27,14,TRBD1,CASSLTGSNQPQHF
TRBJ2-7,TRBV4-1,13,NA,CASSQSPKSEQYF
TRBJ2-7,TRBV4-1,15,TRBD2,CASSQERTSGVEQYF
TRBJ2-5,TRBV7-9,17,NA,CASSLANGGIYQETQYF
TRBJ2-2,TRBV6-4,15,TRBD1,CASSDTGENTGELFF
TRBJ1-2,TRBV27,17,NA,CASSLNPTRGLNYGYTF
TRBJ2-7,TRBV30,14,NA,CAWSAGLLSYEQYF
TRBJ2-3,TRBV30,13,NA,CAWTGESTDTQYF
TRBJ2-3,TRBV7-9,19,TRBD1,CASSPRGQGAKFGTDTQYF
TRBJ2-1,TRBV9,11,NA,CASSGLREQFF
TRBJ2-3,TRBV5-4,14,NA,CASSLVADTDTQYF
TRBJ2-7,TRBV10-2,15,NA,CASSERRGLSYEQYF
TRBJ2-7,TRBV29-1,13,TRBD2,CSVRSSGPYEQYF
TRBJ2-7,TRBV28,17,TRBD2,CASSLLGTSGMSYEQYF